This T cell receptor (beta chain) stems from a study of cytomegalovirus exposure and HLA in healthy donors. With 60 Vbeta and 13 Jbeta primers, the PCR was carried out. How the authors handled the data: Later reanalysis found tens of millions of unique TCR beta chains, 10 million to 14 million of them shared. TCRdb's copy holds only in-frame clones and misses some; the assay was immunoSEQ multiplex PCR. That table supplies the V and J calls and clone size; D and trimming were determined from the DNA. The sample includes some 96,000 clones, 64% seen only once; the top ten take roughly 3.2%. CDR1 is MNHNY and CDR2 is SVGAGI in the germline V gene (reference sequence). With V trimmed by 4 bases and J by 0 bases, 3 bases remained unmatched. The CDR3 spans 14 residues. About this clone: The antigen is not known.

Donors in the study were healthy people who gave bone marrow. Notes on the study in general: In a later analysis, an Asian-associated ancestry cluster reportedly showed fewer N-insertions than the approximately 620-donor mean. Most TCR beta V segments were productive about 87% or about 30% of the time in an earlier analysis.

This rearrangement joins TRBV6-6 to TRBJ2-7; 7 bases line up with TRBD1. This TCR derives from a man aged 60 to 69 in good health and CMV-seronegative. Sequencing was performed on PBMCs. DNA for the CDR3: TGTGCCAGCAGTTTGGGGGACAGCTCCTACGAGCAGTACTTC. This gives the protein CASSLGDSSYEQYF.